Included here is one T cell receptor beta chain sequence, with context. Its antigen remains unidentified. This sample stems from a study of vaccination and CD4 T cells after COVID-19. Study context: Investigators drew the post-COVID samples a median around 93 days after diagnosis, with a range of 35 to 161. Median time from second vaccine dose to sampling was roughly 72 days (14 to 241). Findings of the study overall: Only relatively few convalescent patients were studied, and early post-infection timepoints were not analyzed.

Positive PCR dates spanned March to December 2020, predating US Alpha, Beta and Delta variants. Each CDR3 protein gets one entry after TCRdb re-called the PCR reads with MiXCR. The data contain roughly 14,000 distinct CDR3 sequences, 69% of them singletons. The germline CDR1 and CDR2 sequences are SGHTA and FQGNSA. V lost 4 bases, J lost 8 bases, and 9 bases lay in between. CDR3 length: 12 amino acids. The chain is built from TRBV7-2 and TRBJ2-4; D perhaps matches TRBD2 (6 bases). The receptor comes from a human donor who had recovered from COVID-19. The starting material was CD4+ T cells from blood, obtained after SARS-CoV-2 vaccination. The CDR3 DNA reads TGTGCCAGCAGCTACGGGGGAGACATTCAGTACTTC. This gives the protein CASSYGGDIQYF. Full variable domain (missing parts from reference TRBV7-2 and TRBJ2-4): GAGVSQSPSNKVTEKGKDVELRCDPISGHTALYWYRQSLGQGLEFLIYFQGNSAPDKSGLPSDRFSAERTGGSVSTLTIQRTQQEDSAVYLCASSYGGDIQYFGAGTRLSVL.